Below, 7 T cell receptor beta chains from the same sample are listed, as sequenced in a study of technical replicates of blood from a handful of donors. Assay used: immunoSEQ multiplex PCR; TCRdb lists only in-frame clones, some missing. The data contain 55,000 to 75,000 clones, 91% of them singletons. Sequences were obtained from PBMCs. These receptors were taken from a human donor in good health. Some clones in this sample may be carry-over from other donors' samples.

The chain has TRBV27 and TRBJ2-1; 13 positions agree with TRBD2. The CDR3 runs 15 residues. Germline V gene data show CDR1 as MNHEY and CDR2 as SMNVEV (reference sequence). J gave up 8 bases and V 6 bases, and 7 bases lay outside the gene matches. The DNA of the CDR3 is TGTGCCAGCAGACTAGCGGGAGGGCCGATAGATGAGCAGTTCTTC. As protein: CASRLAGGPIDEQFF.

The chain couples TRBV30 to TRBJ2-1, with D possibly being TRBD1 (5 bases). The CDR3 has 12 amino acids. From germline, CDR1 is GTSNPN and CDR2 SVGIG (reference sequence). V shed 3 bases and J shed 7 bases, with 10 bases lying between them. The CDR3 reads CAWRPGANEQFF. The CDR3 DNA sequence: TGTGCCTGGAGGCCTGGGGCTAATGAGCAGTTCTTC.

V is TRBV6-5 and J is TRBJ2-7; 8 bases agree with TRBD2. V gave up 6 bases and J gave up 3 bases; unmatched junction bases: 10. Germline-derived CDR1 and CDR2 are MNHEY and SVGAGI. This CDR3 contains 15 residues. Written as DNA, the CDR3 is TGTGCCAGCAGCGATTCCCGGGAGGGCCGCTACGAGCAGTACTTC. It codes for CASSDSREGRYEQYF.

This chain links TRBV6-5 with TRBJ2-7, with TRBD2 as a possible D gene (6 bases). CDR1 and CDR2 from the germline V gene are MNHEY and SVGAGI. V lost 8 bases and J lost 6, with 11 bases in between. The CDR3 is made up of 11 amino acids. As DNA, the CDR3 is TGTGCCAGCCGCTGGCGGGGCGAGCAGTACTTC. This sequence encodes CASRWRGEQYF.

This clone was seen a single time. CDR3 coding DNA: TGTGCCAGCAGTGAGAAGGTCGAGGACTATGGCTACACCTTC. Encoded protein: CASSEKVEDYGYTF. The genes are TRBV2 and TRBJ1-2, with unresolved D. The CDR3 loop spans 14 amino acids. Germline-derived CDR1 and CDR2 are SNHLY and FYNNEI. Trimming left V 3 bases short and J 3 bases short, with 11 bases between. The full variable domain, with the rest looked up from reference TRBV2 and TRBJ1-2, is EPEVTQTPSHQVTQMGQEVILRCVPISNHLYFYWYRQILGQKVEFLVSFYNNEISEKSEIFDDQFSVERPDGSNFTLKIRSTKLEDSAMYFCASSEKVEDYGYTFGSGTRLTVV.

This rearrangement joins TRBV5-1 to TRBJ2-2; 7 bases are shared with TRBD2. Germline V gene sequence: CDR1 SGHRS, CDR2 YFSETQ. The ends lost 4 bases at V and 7 bases at J; junction bases unmatched: 10. The CDR3 length is 15 residues. CDR3 DNA sequence: TGCGCCAGCAGCCCGACTAGCTCTAAGGGCGGGGAGCTGTTTTTT. Its protein product is CASSPTSSKGGELFF.

This chain joins TRBV7-3 and TRBJ1-3, with D perhaps matching TRBD1 (5 bases). V lost 0 bases to trimming and J lost 16 bases, with 22 bases between them. This CDR3 is built from 15 residues. The germline V gene encodes CDR1 SGHTA and CDR2 FQGTGA. CDR3 DNA: TGTGCCAGCAGCTTAACTGGCGGTCAGGGCACACCTCTCTATTTT. This sequence encodes CASSLTGGQGTPLYF. The full variable domain, in which reference TRBV7-3 and TRBJ1-3 provide the parts outside the CDR3, is GAGVSQTPSNKVTEKGKYVELRCDPISGHTALYWYRQSLGQGPEFLIYFQGTGAADDSGLPNDRFFAVRPEGSVSTLKIQRTERGDSAVYLCASSLTGGQGTPLYFGEGSWLTVV.